The T cell receptor beta chain under discussion was sequenced for a study of blood T cell repertoires in COVID-19. The wider study: Acute and convalescent COVID-19 specimens originated in the United States, Italy and Spain. The analysed material was cDNA or gDNA that came from T cells, B-cell-depleted T cells, or PBMCs.

Germline V CDR1 and CDR2: SGHNT, YYREEE (reference sequence). Trimming removed 4 bases from V and 4 bases from J; junction bases left unmatched: 5. This CDR3 has 16 residues. Using immunoSEQ multiplex PCR, the repertoire was profiled, and TCRdb retains in-frame clones only, with some absent. The table records more than 130,000 clones, approximately 87% of them present only once. Sequencing was carried out using peripheral blood. The source is a woman aged 40 to 50 with acute or convalescent COVID-19. The chain has TRBV5-4 and TRBJ2-7; TRBD2 agrees at 16 bases. CDR3 DNA sequence: TGTGCCAGCAGCCAGCCGGGACTAGCGGGAGGGTACGAGCAGTACTTC. Protein product: CASSQPGLAGGYEQYF.